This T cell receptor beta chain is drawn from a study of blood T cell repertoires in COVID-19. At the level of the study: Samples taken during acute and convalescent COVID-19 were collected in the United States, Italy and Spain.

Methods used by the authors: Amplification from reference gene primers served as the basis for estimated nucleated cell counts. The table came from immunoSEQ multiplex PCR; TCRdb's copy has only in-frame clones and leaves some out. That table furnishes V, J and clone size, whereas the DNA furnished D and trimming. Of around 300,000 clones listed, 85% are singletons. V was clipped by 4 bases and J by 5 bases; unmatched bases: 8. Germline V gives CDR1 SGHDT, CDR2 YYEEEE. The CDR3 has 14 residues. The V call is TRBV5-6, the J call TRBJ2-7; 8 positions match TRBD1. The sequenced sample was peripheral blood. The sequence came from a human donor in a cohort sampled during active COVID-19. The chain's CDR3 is CASSRRTGYDEQYF. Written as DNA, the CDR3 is TGTGCCAGCAGCCGCAGGACAGGGTACGACGAGCAGTACTTC.